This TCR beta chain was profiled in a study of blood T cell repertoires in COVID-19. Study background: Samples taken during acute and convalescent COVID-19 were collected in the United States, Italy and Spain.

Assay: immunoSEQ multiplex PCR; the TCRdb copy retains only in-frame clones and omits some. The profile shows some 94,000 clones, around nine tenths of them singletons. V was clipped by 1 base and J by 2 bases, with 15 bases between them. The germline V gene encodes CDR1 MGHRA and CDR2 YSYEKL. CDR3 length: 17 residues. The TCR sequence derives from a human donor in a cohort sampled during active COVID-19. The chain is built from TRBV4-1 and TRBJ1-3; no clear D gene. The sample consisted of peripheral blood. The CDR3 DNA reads TGCGCCAGCAGCCAAGGTCTGCGGGCGAAGGCTGGAAACACCATATATTTT. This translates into CASSQGLRAKAGNTIYF.